This T cell receptor beta chain was captured in a study of cytomegalovirus exposure and HLA in healthy donors. Study as a whole: The study's early data release held about 85 million unique TCRs from HLA-typed donors. Overall study findings and caveats: In an earlier analysis, about 87% or about 30%: the productive usage of most TCR beta V segments.

A remark on this clone: Antigen unknown.

Sampled while nominally healthy, donors likely had unrecorded immune exposures. The study ran its PCR with 60 Vbeta and 13 Jbeta primers. Data came from immunoSEQ multiplex PCR; TCRdb stores just in-frame clones and leaves some out. The top ten hold 6.5% of the sample, which has about 140,000 clones, just over 65% seen once. The specimen was PBMCs. The source of this sequence is a woman aged 55 to 70 in good health and CMV-seronegative.

The CDR3 sequence: CASTGRQGRGTQYF. Written as DNA, the CDR3 is TGTGCCAGCACCGGAAGACAGGGACGCGGTACGCAGTATTTT. The chain carries TRBV2 and TRBJ2-3; 7 bases agree with TRBD1. The CDR3 runs 14 residues. V trimming: 7 bases; J trimming: 8 bases; junction bases outside the gene matches: 12. The V gene's germline CDR1 is SNHLY and CDR2 FYNNEI.